This T cell receptor beta chain was identified in a study of blood T cells in healthy people across ages. This clonotype was detected a few times. At one boundary the junction diverges from the germline segment, which might be a read error. Germline V CDR1 and CDR2: SQVTM, ANQGSEA. The CDR3 consists of 13 residues. A second PCR, run for about 7 to 11 cycles, used a sample-barcoded 5' primer plus a J-beta primer mix. TCRdb passed the 5' RACE reads through MiXCR, listing each CDR3 protein once. The sample holds 750,000 to 950,000 distinct CDR3 sequences, 25% to 30% seen once. The data also belong to a second study, concerning T cells of mothers and their children.

The chain carries TRBV29-1 and TRBJ2-1, with 10 bases lining up with TRBD2. The origin of this receptor is a woman between 40 and 50 years old in good health. Sample: blood. The CDR3 DNA sequence: TGCAGCGTCAAGGGACTAGCGTCCCTTGAGCGGTTCTTC. Translation: CSVKGLASLERFF.